The T cell receptor beta chain described here comes from a study of T cells in Graves' hyperthyroidism and ophthalmopathy. Germline assignment: CDR1 GTSNPN and CDR2 SVGIG (reference sequence). The V gene end was trimmed by 4 bases and the J gene end by 0 bases; junction bases not matched to a gene: 5. The CDR3 loop spans 14 amino acids. TCR beta CDR3 regions were amplified from RNA. RT-PCR in the first round (using the HTBI primer set) targeted the TCR CDR3. In TCRdb, the multiplex PCR reads were re-called with MiXCR into one record per CDR3 protein. The sample has hundreds of thousands of distinct CDR3 sequences, about 16% seen once. This clonotype appeared a few times.

The chain joins TRBV30 to TRBJ1-1; 7 bases map to TRBD1. The TCR was taken from a woman in her 40s with Graves' ophthalmopathy. Sequencing input: blood. CDR3 amino acids: CAWKPGQLNTEAFF. The CDR3, as DNA: TGTGCCTGGAAACCGGGACAGTTGAACACTGAAGCTTTCTTT. The full variable domain, in which reference TRBV30 and TRBJ1-1 provide the parts outside the CDR3, is SQTIHQWPATLVQPVGSPLSLECTVEGTSNPNLYWYRQAAGRGLQLLFYSVGIGQISSEVPQNLSASRPQDRQFILSSKKLLLSDSGFYLCAWKPGQLNTEAFFGQGTRLTVV.